This T cell receptor beta chain comes out of a study of blood T cell repertoires in COVID-19. About the study: The United States, Italy and Spain supplied acute and convalescent COVID-19 samples.

CDR3 length: 15 residues. CDR1 and CDR2 from the germline V gene are MNHNS and SASEGT. V gave up 8 bases and J gave up 0 bases, with 14 bases separating them. As processed by the authors: The assay estimated nucleated cells by amplifying reference gene primers. Produced via immunoSEQ multiplex PCR; TCRdb's table is partial and in-frame only. The V and J calls and clone size are taken from that table; D and trimming were inferred from the DNA. This table has 650,000 to 800,000 clones, about 87% appearing once. Comment on this clone: Within the sample, other DNA sequences also encode this same CDR3.

The source material was peripheral blood. The sequence was obtained from a woman younger than 35 with acute or convalescent COVID-19. This chain uses TRBV6-1 with TRBJ1-5; no clear D gene. The CDR3: CASSEGGNSNQPQHF. CDR3 DNA: TGTGCCAGCTCCGAGGGTGGAAATAGCAATCAGCCCCAGCATTTT.